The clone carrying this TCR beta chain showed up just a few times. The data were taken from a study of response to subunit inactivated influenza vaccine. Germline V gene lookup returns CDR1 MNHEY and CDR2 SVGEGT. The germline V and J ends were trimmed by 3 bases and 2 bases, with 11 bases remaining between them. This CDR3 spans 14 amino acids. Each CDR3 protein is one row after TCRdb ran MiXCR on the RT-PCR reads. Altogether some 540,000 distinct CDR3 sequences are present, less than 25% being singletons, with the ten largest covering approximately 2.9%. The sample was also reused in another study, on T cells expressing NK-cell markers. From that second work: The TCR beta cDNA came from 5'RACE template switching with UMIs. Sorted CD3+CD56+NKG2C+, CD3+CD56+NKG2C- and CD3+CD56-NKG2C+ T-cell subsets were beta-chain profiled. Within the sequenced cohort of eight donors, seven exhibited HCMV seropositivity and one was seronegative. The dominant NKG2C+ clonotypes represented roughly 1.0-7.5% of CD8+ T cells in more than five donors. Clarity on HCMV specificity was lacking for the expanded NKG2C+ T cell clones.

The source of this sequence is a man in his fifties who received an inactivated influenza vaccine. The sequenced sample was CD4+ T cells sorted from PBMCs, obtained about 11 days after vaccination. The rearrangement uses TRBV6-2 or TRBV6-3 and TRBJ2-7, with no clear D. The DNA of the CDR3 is TGTGCCAGCAGTTATATGGGTTTTCCCTACGAGCAGTACTTC. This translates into CASSYMGFPYEQYF.